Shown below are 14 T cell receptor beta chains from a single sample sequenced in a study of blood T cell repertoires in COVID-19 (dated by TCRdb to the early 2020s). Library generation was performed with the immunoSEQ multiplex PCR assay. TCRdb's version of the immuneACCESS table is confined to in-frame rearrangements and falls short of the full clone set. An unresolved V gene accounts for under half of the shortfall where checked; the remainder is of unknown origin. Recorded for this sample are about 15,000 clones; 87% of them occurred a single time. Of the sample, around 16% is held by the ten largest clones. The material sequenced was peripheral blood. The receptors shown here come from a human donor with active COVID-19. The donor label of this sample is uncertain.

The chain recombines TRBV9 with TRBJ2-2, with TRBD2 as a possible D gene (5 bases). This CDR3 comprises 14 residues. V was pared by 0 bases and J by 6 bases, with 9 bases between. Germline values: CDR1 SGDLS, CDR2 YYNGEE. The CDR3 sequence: CASSVVGEPGELFF. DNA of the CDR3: TGTGCCAGCAGCGTAGTTGGGGAGCCCGGGGAGCTGTTTTTT.

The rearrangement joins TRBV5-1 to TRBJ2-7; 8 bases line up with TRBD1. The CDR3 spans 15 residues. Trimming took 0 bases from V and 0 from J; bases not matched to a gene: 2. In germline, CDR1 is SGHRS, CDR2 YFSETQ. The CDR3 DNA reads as TGCGCCAGCAGCTTGGACAGGGGGTCCTCCTACGAGCAGTACTTC. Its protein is CASSLDRGSSYEQYF.

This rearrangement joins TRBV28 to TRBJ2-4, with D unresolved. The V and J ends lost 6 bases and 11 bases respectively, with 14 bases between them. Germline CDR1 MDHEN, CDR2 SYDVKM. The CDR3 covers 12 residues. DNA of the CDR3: TGTGCCAGCAGCTTTTCTCAGGCCTTTCAGTACTTC. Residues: CASSFSQAFQYF.

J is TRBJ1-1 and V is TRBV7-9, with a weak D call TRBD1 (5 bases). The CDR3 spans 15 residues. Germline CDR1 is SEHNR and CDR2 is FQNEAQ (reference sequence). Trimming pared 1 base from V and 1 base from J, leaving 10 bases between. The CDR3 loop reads CASSLVAGGNTEAFF. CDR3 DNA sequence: TGTGCCAGCAGCTTAGTCGCGGGGGGGAACACTGAAGCTTTCTTT.

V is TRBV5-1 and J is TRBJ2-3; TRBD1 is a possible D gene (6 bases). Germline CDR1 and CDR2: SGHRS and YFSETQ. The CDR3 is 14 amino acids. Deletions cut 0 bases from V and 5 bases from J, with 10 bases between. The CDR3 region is CASSLDRVQDTQYF. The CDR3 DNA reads TGCGCCAGCAGCTTGGACAGGGTTCAAGATACGCAGTATTTT.

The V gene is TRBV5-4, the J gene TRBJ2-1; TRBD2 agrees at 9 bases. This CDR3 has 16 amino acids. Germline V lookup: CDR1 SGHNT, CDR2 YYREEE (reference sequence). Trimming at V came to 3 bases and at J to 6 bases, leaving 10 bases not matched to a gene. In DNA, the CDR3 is TGTGCCAGCAGCTATAAAAGAGCGGGGGGCGTCAATGAGCAGTTCTTC. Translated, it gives CASSYKRAGGVNEQFF.

The CDR3 reads CASSSTSDRHEQYF. The DNA for the CDR3 is TGTGCCAGCAGCTCGACTAGCGATCGGCACGAGCAGTACTTC. The chain combines TRBV7-3 with TRBJ2-7, with 8 bases that match TRBD2. Trimming took 4 bases from V and 5 from J; bases not matched to a gene: 7. The CDR3 covers 14 residues. Looked up from germline, CDR1 is SGHTA and CDR2 is FQGTGA.

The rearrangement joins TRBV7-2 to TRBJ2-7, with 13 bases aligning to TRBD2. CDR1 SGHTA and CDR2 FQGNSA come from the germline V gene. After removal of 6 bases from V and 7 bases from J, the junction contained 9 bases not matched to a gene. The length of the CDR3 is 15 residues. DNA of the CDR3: TGTGCCAGCAGAATAGGACTAGCGGGAGCTGAGGAGCAGTACTTC. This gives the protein CASRIGLAGAEEQYF.

In DNA form, the CDR3 reads TGCGCCAGCAGCCATCCAACCCGGGACAGCTCCTACGAGCAGTACTTC. Protein: CASSHPTRDSSYEQYF. The chain recombines TRBV4-1 with TRBJ2-7; TRBD1 matches 7 bases. Trimming took 3 bases from V and 0 from J; bases not matched to a gene: 8. Germline-derived CDR1 and CDR2 are MGHRA and YSYEKL. This CDR3 has 16 amino acids.

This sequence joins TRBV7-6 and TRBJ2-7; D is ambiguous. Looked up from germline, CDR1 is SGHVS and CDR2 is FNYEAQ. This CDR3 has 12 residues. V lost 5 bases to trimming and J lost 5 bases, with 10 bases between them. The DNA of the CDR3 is TGTGCCAGCAGCCTCCAGATTGACGAGCAGTACTTC. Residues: CASSLQIDEQYF.

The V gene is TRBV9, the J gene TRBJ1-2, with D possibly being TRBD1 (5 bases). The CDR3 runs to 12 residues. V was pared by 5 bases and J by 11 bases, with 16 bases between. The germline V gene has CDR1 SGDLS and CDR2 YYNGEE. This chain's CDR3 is CASRPPGGTYTF. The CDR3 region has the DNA TGTGCCAGCAGGCCCCCGGGTGGGACTTACACCTTC.

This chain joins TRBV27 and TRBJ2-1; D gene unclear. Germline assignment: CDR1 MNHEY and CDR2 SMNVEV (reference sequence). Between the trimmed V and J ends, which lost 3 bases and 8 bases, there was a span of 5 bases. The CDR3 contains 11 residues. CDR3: CASSLRHEQFF. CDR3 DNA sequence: TGTGCCAGCAGTTTGCGCCATGAGCAGTTCTTC.

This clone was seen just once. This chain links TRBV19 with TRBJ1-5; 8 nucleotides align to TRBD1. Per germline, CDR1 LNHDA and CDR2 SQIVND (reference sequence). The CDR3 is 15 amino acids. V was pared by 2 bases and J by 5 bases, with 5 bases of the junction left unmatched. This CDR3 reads CASSISDRVDQPQHF. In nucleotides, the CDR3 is TGTGCCAGTAGTATATCGGACAGGGTCGATCAGCCCCAGCATTTT.

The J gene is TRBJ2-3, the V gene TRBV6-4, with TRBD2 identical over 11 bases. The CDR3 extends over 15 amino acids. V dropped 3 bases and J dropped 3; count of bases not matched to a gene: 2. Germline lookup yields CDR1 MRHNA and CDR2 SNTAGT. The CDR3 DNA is TGTGCCAGCAGTGAGACTAGCGGGGAAACAGATACGCAGTATTTT. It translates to CASSETSGETDTQYF.